The 29 T cell receptor beta chains presented below share a single source sample, sequenced in a study of T cell responses to AZD1222 COVID-19 vaccine (dated by TCRdb to the early 2020s). The sample's time point label, decoded: baseline before first vaccination. The library was made by the immunoSEQ multiplex PCR assay. The clones in this table, taken by TCRdb from immuneACCESS, are in-frame only. Not every clone is retained; where verified, under half of the shortfall comes from an unresolved V gene, and the cause of the rest is unknown. This sample gives about 79,000 clones in total; about 84% of them show up just once. The ten largest clones represent approximately 22% of the sample. The source was peripheral blood, collected on day 0 of AZD1222 vaccination. The receptors shown here come from an adult in good health.

J is TRBJ2-3 and V is TRBV19, with D hard to call. CDR3 length: 14 amino acids. Deletions cut 5 bases from V and 4 bases from J, with 13 bases between. CDR1 is LNHDA, CDR2 SQIVND, per germline (reference sequence). The CDR3 protein is CASSGPPQPDTQYF. CDR3 in DNA: TGTGCCAGTAGTGGTCCCCCCCAGCCAGATACGCAGTATTTT.

The J gene is TRBJ1-3, the V gene TRBV9; D remains unclear. Germline CDR1 SGDLS, CDR2 YYNGEE. There are 15 residues in the CDR3. V was clipped by 0 bases and J by 3 bases, with 10 bases between them. CDR3 DNA sequence: TGTGCCAGCAGCGTAGACTGGGTCGTTGGAAACACCATATATTTT. It encodes CASSVDWVVGNTIYF.

The V and J genes are TRBV11-2 and TRBJ2-7, with TRBD2 identical over 11 bases. From germline, CDR1 is SGHAT and CDR2 FQNNGV. The CDR3 is made up of 16 amino acids. Trimming cost V 6 bases and J 5 bases; bases outside gene matches: 12. For the CDR3, the DNA is TGTGCCAGCAGAGTGGCCACTAGCGGGAGTAGGAACGAGCAGTACTTC. Translating it yields CASRVATSGSRNEQYF.

The V and J genes are TRBV23-1 and TRBJ2-7, with a weak D call TRBD2 (6 bases). TRBV23-1 counts as an open reading frame of uncertain function. This CDR3 is 15 amino acids long. The V and J ends lost 4 bases and 0 bases respectively, with 13 bases between them. The CDR3 reads CASSLTPGSSYEQYF. The CDR3 DNA reads TGCGCCAGCAGTCTCACTCCCGGGAGCTCCTACGAGCAGTACTTC.

This clone was counted only a few times. The chain employs TRBV6-1 and TRBJ1-5; no clear D. The CDR3 is 12 amino acids. CDR1 and CDR2 (germline): MNHNS, SASEGT. Trimming shortened V by 3 bases and J by 6 bases, and 6 bases separated the two germline ends. CDR3 loop: CASSDPRQPQHF. The DNA of the CDR3 is TGTGCCAGCAGTGATCCACGTCAGCCCCAGCATTTT.

The V and J genes are TRBV12-3 or TRBV12-4 and TRBJ2-5; D tentatively fits TRBD1 or TRBD2 (6 bases each). This CDR3 is 13 amino acids long. The V gene lost 6 bases and the J gene lost 5 bases, with 13 bases spanning the gap. CDR3 sequence reads: CASRSRGAETQYF. For the CDR3, the DNA is TGTGCCAGCAGAAGTAGGGGGGCGGAGACCCAGTACTTC.

The rearrangement joins TRBV4-1 to TRBJ1-4, with unresolved D. The germline V gene encodes CDR1 MGHRA and CDR2 YSYEKL. The CDR3 is 13 amino acids. Trimming stripped 5 bases from V and 6 bases from J, with 10 bases between. The CDR3 loop reads CASSALGDEKLFF. DNA of the CDR3: TGCGCCAGCAGCGCCCTCGGGGATGAAAAACTGTTTTTT.

The V call is TRBV9, the J call TRBJ2-3; D is tentatively TRBD1 or TRBD2 (6 bases each). This CDR3 has 15 residues. The germline V gene encodes CDR1 SGDLS and CDR2 YYNGEE. Trimming took 0 bases from V and 5 from J, leaving 13 bases between them. CDR3 region: CASSVVVGGRDTQYF. CDR3 nucleotides: TGTGCCAGCAGCGTAGTCGTAGGGGGGCGAGATACGCAGTATTTT.

The rearrangement links TRBV30 to TRBJ2-5; D is tentatively TRBD1 or TRBD2 (6 bases each). CDR3 length equals 12 residues. The germline CDR1 and CDR2 sequences are GTSNPN and SVGIG (reference sequence). Trimming pared 4 bases from V and 5 bases from J, leaving 11 bases between. The CDR3 here is CAWKGGMETQYF. The DNA of the CDR3 is TGTGCCTGGAAAGGGGGGATGGAGACCCAGTACTTC.

This clone was seen a handful of times. This chain joins TRBV5-6 and TRBJ1-6; D is undetermined. Deletions cut 6 bases from V and 5 bases from J, with 9 bases between. The CDR3 covers 13 residues. CDR1 is SGHDT, CDR2 YYEEEE, per germline. The CDR3 protein is CASTISNNSPLHF. The CDR3 DNA reads as TGTGCCAGCACCATAAGCAATAATTCACCCCTCCACTTT. The whole variable domain, filled in from reference TRBV5-6 and TRBJ1-6, reads DAGVTQSPTHLIKTRGQQVTLRCSPKSGHDTVSWYQQALGQGPQFIFQYYEEEERQRGNFPDRFSGHQFPNYSSELNVNALLLGDSALYLCASTISNNSPLHFGNGTRLTVT.

This clone was seen just once. This chain connects TRBV4-1 to TRBJ1-5; possibly TRBD1 for D (6 bases). The CDR3 covers 18 residues. With 1 base removed from V and 3 bases from J, the gap between germline ends came to 19 bases. CDR1 and CDR2 (germline): MGHRA, YSYEKL. CDR3 DNA sequence: TGCGCCAGCAGCCAAGGGAGGACAGAGGGGGGACCCAATCAGCCCCAGCATTTT. Encoded protein: CASSQGRTEGGPNQPQHF.

This chain connects TRBV21-1 to TRBJ1-5; the table's D call, TRBD1, has no DNA check behind it. TRBV21-1 has pseudogene status. This CDR3 spans 16 amino acids. CDR3 nucleotides: TGTGCCAGCAGCAAACCCCAGGGGGCTTTTGGTCAGCCCCAGCATTTT. Its translation: CASSKPQGAFGQPQHF.

This chain links TRBV2 with TRBJ1-3, with 11 bases that match TRBD1. Germline assignment: CDR1 SNHLY and CDR2 FYNNEI. The CDR3 runs to 17 residues. Trimming at V came to 6 bases and at J to 4 bases, leaving 11 bases not matched to a gene. CDR3 in DNA: TGTGCCAGCAGCCCGGGACAGGGGGTAATGGGCGGAAACACCATATATTTT. Protein: CASSPGQGVMGGNTIYF.

The chain uses TRBV3-1 (or the pseudogene TRBV3-2) and TRBJ2-7; D unresolved. Trimming stripped 4 bases from V and 6 bases from J, with 19 bases between. The CDR3 runs 15 residues. Germline lookup yields CDR1 LGHDT and CDR2 YNNKEL (reference sequence). The CDR3 here is CASSPYRWVGFEQYF. CDR3 DNA: TGTGCCAGCAGCCCGTATAGATGGGTTGGGTTCGAGCAGTACTTC.

This chain uses TRBV29-1 with TRBJ2-1, with 10 bases that match TRBD1. Germline loops: CDR1 SQVTM, CDR2 ANQGSEA. Unmatched junction bases numbered 5, after V lost 2 bases and J lost 7 bases. The CDR3 has 14 residues. The CDR3 loop reads CSVESDRGRNEQFF. Here the CDR3 DNA reads TGCAGCGTTGAATCGGACAGGGGGAGGAATGAGCAGTTCTTC.

CDR3 nucleotide sequence: TGTGCCAGCAGCCAATCGGGACTCCTAGGCGGGGAGCTGTTTTTT. Protein sequence: CASSQSGLLGGELFF. The chain has TRBV5-8 and TRBJ2-2; a weak D match, TRBD2 (6 bases). Germline-derived CDR1 and CDR2 are SGHTS and YDEGEE. V was trimmed by 4 bases and J by 7 bases, leaving 17 bases between them. The CDR3 covers 15 residues.

The chain carries TRBV14 and TRBJ1-5; TRBD1 might be the D (6 bases). The CDR3 is 19 residues long. V lost 5 bases to trimming and J lost 0 bases, with 23 bases between them. The germline V gene encodes CDR1 SGHDN and CDR2 FVKESK. This CDR3 reads CASSSQKPRPGASNQPQHF. CDR3 nucleotide sequence: TGTGCCAGCAGCTCTCAAAAACCTAGGCCAGGGGCTAGCAATCAGCCCCAGCATTTT.

This clone was observed a handful of times. The chain links TRBV5-4 to TRBJ2-7; 11 bases fit TRBD2. Looked up from germline, CDR1 is SGHNT and CDR2 is YYREEE (reference sequence). This CDR3 contains 15 residues. V shed 4 bases and J 2 bases; nucleotides not matched to a gene: 5. This CDR3 reads CASSLGTSGTYEQYF. CDR3 in DNA: TGTGCCAGCAGCCTGGGGACTAGCGGAACCTACGAGCAGTACTTC.

This chain links TRBV7-8 with TRBJ2-1; unclear D gene. V was cut by 6 bases and J by 0 bases, with 12 bases left in between. The germline V gene encodes CDR1 SGHVS and CDR2 FQNEAQ. This CDR3 contains 15 residues. This CDR3 reads CASRAGSFSYNEQFF. CDR3 bases: TGTGCCAGCAGAGCCGGGTCCTTCTCCTACAATGAGCAGTTCTTC.

The chain employs TRBV6-2 or TRBV6-3 and TRBJ1-1; D not resolved. Trimming removed 0 bases from V and 1 base from J, with 9 bases in between. From germline, CDR1 is MNHEY and CDR2 SVGEGT. CDR3 length: 15 residues. CDR3 sequence reads: CASSYSEGGNTEAFF. The CDR3 bases are TGTGCCAGCAGTTACTCAGAGGGCGGGAACACTGAAGCTTTCTTT.

The CDR3 sequence: CASSPPVQGNTIYF. The DNA for the CDR3 is TGTGCCAGCTCACCACCCGTACAGGGAAACACCATATATTTT. The chain joins TRBV18 to TRBJ1-3; the D is unclear. The CDR3 has 14 residues. Trimming cost V 0 bases and J 4 bases, with 7 bases left between them. Germline loops: CDR1 KGHSH, CDR2 LQKENI.

The genes are TRBV4-2 and TRBJ1-3; maybe TRBD1 (6 bases). Germline V gene data show CDR1 as LGHNA and CDR2 as YNFKEQ. The CDR3 runs 15 residues. Between the trimmed V and J ends, which lost 6 bases and 0 bases, there was a span of 12 bases. The CDR3 protein is CASRATGFSGNTIYF. The CDR3 DNA is TGTGCCAGCAGGGCTACAGGGTTCTCTGGAAACACCATATATTTT.

Here the CDR3 reads CASSLEAGSPDTQYF. CDR3 DNA sequence: TGTGCCAGCAGCCTCGAGGCAGGGAGCCCAGATACGCAGTATTTT. The chain links TRBV4-2 to TRBJ2-3; D tentatively fits TRBD1 or TRBD2 (5 bases each). The V gene lost 4 bases and the J gene lost 4 bases, with 15 bases spanning the gap. CDR3 length: 15 amino acids. Per germline, CDR1 LGHNA and CDR2 YNFKEQ.

This chain joins TRBV5-1 and TRBJ2-5, with D maybe TRBD1 (6 bases). Trimming stripped 2 bases from V and 1 base from J, with 15 bases between. The CDR3 length is 16 residues. Germline lookup yields CDR1 SGHRS and CDR2 YFSETQ. CDR3 bases: TGCGCCAGCAGCTTAAAACAGGGACCCCTCCAAGAGACCCAGTACTTC. Translation: CASSLKQGPLQETQYF.

A word on this clone: The sample holds other DNA sequences that translate to the same CDR3. This sequence joins TRBV29-1 and TRBJ2-2; tentative D call: TRBD2 (6 bases). The CDR3 totals 14 residues. Trimming removed 4 bases at V and 4 bases at J, with 13 bases between. The germline CDR1 and CDR2 sequences are SQVTM and ANQGSEA. CDR3: CSVGLAGGTGELFF. Here the CDR3 DNA reads TGCAGCGTTGGATTAGCCGGGGGCACCGGGGAGCTGTTTTTT.

This clone has only a few counts. This chain uses TRBV5-1 with TRBJ1-6, with 7 bases matching TRBD1. From germline, CDR1 is SGHRS and CDR2 YFSETQ. V trimming: 3 bases; J trimming: 3 bases; junction bases outside the gene matches: 9. The CDR3 spans 17 residues. This CDR3 is CASSSPNTGDYNSPLHF. The CDR3 DNA reads as TGCGCCAGCAGCTCCCCGAATACAGGGGACTATAATTCACCCCTCCACTTT. The full variable domain, in which reference TRBV5-1 and TRBJ1-6 provide the parts outside the CDR3, is KAGVTQTPRYLIKTRGQQVTLSCSPISGHRSVSWYQQTPGQGLQFLFEYFSETQRNKGNFPGRFSGRQFSNSRSEMNVSTLELGDSALYLCASSSPNTGDYNSPLHFGNGTRLTVT.

The chain uses TRBV3-1 (or the pseudogene TRBV3-2) and TRBJ1-2, with D possibly matching TRBD1 (5 bases). V shed 0 bases and J shed 2 bases, with 10 bases lying between them. Germline V gene data show CDR1 as LGHDT and CDR2 as YNNKEL (reference sequence). The CDR3 length is 15 residues. Here the CDR3 reads CASSQEYRPNYGYTF. The CDR3 DNA sequence: TGTGCCAGCAGCCAAGAGTACAGGCCGAACTATGGCTACACCTTC.

J is TRBJ2-1 and V is TRBV11-2; 11 bases agree with TRBD2. V trimming: 1 base; J trimming: 2 bases; junction bases outside the gene matches: 7. Germline CDR1 and CDR2: SGHAT and FQNNGV. The CDR3 has 18 residues. CDR3 region: CASSLAPTSGATYNEQFF. DNA of the CDR3: TGTGCCAGCAGCTTAGCTCCGACTAGCGGGGCTACCTACAATGAGCAGTTCTTC.

A few counts support this clone. This sequence joins TRBV2 and TRBJ2-1, with D maybe TRBD1 (5 bases). The CDR3 loop spans 15 amino acids. The germline CDR1 and CDR2 sequences are SNHLY and FYNNEI. With 7 bases removed from V and 7 bases from J, the gap between germline ends came to 20 bases. CDR3 nucleotides: TGTGCCAGCAATAACGCAAAAGGGGCATCGAATGAGCAGTTCTTC. The encoded protein is CASNNAKGASNEQFF.